This T cell receptor beta chain was recorded in a study of OX40 agonist ivuxolimab in advanced cancers. Study at large: Dose-escalation cases comprised hepatocellular carcinoma, melanoma, renal cell or head and neck cancer. Partial responses occurred in three patients (one hepatocellular carcinoma, two cutaneous melanoma).

This CDR3 is 12 amino acids long. The germline gives CDR1 LNHDA, CDR2 SQIVND (reference sequence). Blood sampling was done at baseline, cycle 4 day 1, and cycle 7 day 1. Regarding this clone: No antigen is known for it. Mismatch with germline at one junction end may stem from a read error.

General observations from the study: Blood T cells, both CD4+ and CD8+, expanded clonally by week 6 at 0.1 to 3.0 mg/kg.

Sequencing was performed with immunoSEQ multiplex PCR; in TCRdb, only in-frame clones are kept and a portion is missing. The data show roughly 58,000 clones, with approximately 93% seen just once and approximately 18% held by the top ten. The material was CD4+ or CD8+ T cells sorted from blood, obtained in a trial of the OX40 agonist ivuxolimab. The chain carries TRBV19 and TRBJ1-1; a possible D gene is TRBD1 (5 bases). This TCR was recovered from an adult with an advanced solid tumor such as melanoma, head and neck, liver or kidney cancer. The CDR3 loop is CASRIGEAEAFF. CDR3 nucleotides: TGTGCCAGTAGGATAGGGGAGGCTGAAGCTTTCTTT. Together with reference TRBV19 and TRBJ1-1, the CDR3 gives the full variable domain: DGGITQSPKYLFRKEGQNVTLSCEQNLNHDAMYWYRQDPGQGLRLIYYSQIVNDFQKGDIAEGYSVSREKKESFPLTVTSAQKNPTAFYLCASRIGEAEAFFGQGTRLTVV.